The clone carrying this T cell receptor beta chain was seen ten or more times. Antigen unknown. The data are from a study of T-cell memory formation after mild COVID-19. Notes on the study in general: Mainly in CM and EM were contracting CD4+ clones; CD8+ were in EMRA. Pre-infection memory held some responding clones, suggesting pre-existing cross-reactive T cells responded.

TCRdb ran MiXCR on the 5' RACE reads and lists one entry per CDR3 protein. Of some 30,000 distinct CDR3 sequences listed, roughly 7% are singletons. Trimming pared 4 bases from V and 1 base from J, leaving 26 bases between. CDR3 length: 18 amino acids. From germline, CDR1 is DFQATT and CDR2 SNEGSKA (reference sequence). The V call is TRBV20-1, the J call TRBJ2-7, with D possibly being TRBD2 (7 bases). Specimen: PBMCs or a T cell subset sorted from them (not recorded which). The TCR sequence derives from an adult woman who had mild COVID-19 (a few samples of this study predate the infection). Cell type and time point are not known. The DNA of the CDR3 is TGCAGTGCTAAGGGGGGGTACGGGAGCACGGCAGGGTCCTACGAGCAGTACTTC. This gives the protein CSAKGGYGSTAGSYEQYF.